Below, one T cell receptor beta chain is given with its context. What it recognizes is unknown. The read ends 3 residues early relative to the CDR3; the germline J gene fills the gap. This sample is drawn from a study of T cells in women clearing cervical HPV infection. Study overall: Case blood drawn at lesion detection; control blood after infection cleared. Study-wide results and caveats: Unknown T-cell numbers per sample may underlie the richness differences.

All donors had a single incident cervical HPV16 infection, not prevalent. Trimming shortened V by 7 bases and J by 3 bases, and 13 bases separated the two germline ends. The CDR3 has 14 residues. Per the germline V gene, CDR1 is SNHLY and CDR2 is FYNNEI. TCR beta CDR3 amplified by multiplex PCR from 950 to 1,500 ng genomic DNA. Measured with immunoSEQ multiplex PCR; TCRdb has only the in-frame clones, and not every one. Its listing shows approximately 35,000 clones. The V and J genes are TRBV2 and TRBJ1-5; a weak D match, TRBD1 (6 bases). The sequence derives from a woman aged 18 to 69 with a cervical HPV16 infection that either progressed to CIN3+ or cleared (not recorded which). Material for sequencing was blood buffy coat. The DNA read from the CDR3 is TGTGCCAGCACCTGGACAGACGACAATCAGCCC. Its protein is CASTWTDDNQP. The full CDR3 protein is CASTWTDDNQPQHF.